The rows below give T cell receptor beta chains drawn from one sample of a study of vaccination effects on CD4 cells after COVID-19. The data were produced by immunoSEQ multiplex PCR, yet TCRdb's version contains in-frame clones alone and is incomplete. The table shows 40,000 to 55,000 clones, with approximately 74% occurring only once. The antigens of these receptors remain unknown. Sequencing was performed on CD4+ T cells from PBMCs cultured without peptide, taken before COVID-19 vaccination. The receptors originated from a human donor who had a prior SARS-CoV-2 infection. The CDR3 runs from the conserved cysteine through the conserved F or W. D genes are given only for firm matches. Clone size is not always given. Where it is, it says once, few, many or a class for expanded clones.

j_call cdr3_length clone_size v_call d_call cdr3_nt cdr3_aa
TRBJ2-3 13 NA TRBV7-2 NA TGTGCCAGCAGCCTAGAGAACACAGATACGCAGTATTTT CASSLENTDTQYF
TRBJ1-6 16 NA TRBV30 NA TGTGCCTGGAGTGTAGCAGGAGTCAGAGATGATTCACCCCTCCACTTT CAWSVAGVRDDSPLHF
TRBJ1-2 14 NA TRBV4-1 NA TGCGCCAGCAGCCAAGATCGGGGAGACTATGGCTACACCTTC CASSQDRGDYGYTF
TRBJ2-7 14 NA TRBV7-2 TRBD2 TGTGCCAGCAGGTCCGGGACTAACTCCTACGAGCAGTACTTC CASRSGTNSYEQYF
TRBJ1-5 13 few TRBV16 NA TGTGCCAGCAGCCAATCCCGTAATCAGCCCCAGCATTTT CASSQSRNQPQHF
TRBJ1-2 14 once TRBV6-5 TRBD1 TGTGCCAGCAGTTTACAGGGGGCGTACTATGGCTACACCTTC CASSLQGAYYGYTF
TRBJ2-7 16 NA TRBV5-1 NA TGCGCCAGCAGCTTGAACCCGGTAGACAGCCTCGGGGAGCAGTACTTC CASSLNPVDSLGEQYF
TRBJ2-3 12 NA TRBV6-6 NA TGTGCCAGCAGTTACTCAGAGGATACGCAGTATTTT CASSYSEDTQYF
TRBJ1-6 15 few TRBV19 NA TGTGCCAGTAGAATGTCGACAGGTCCTAATTCACCCCTCCACTTT CASRMSTGPNSPLHF
TRBJ2-3 15 NA TRBV11-3 TRBD2 TGTGCCAGCAGCTTAGGACTAGCGGACGCAGATACGCAGTATTTT CASSLGLADADTQYF
TRBJ2-1 15 few TRBV7-6 NA TGTGCCAGCAGCTTAGGGCAGGGTACATACAATGAGCAGTTCTTC CASSLGQGTYNEQFF
TRBJ1-1 14 few TRBV7-9 NA TGTGCCAGCAGCTTCCCAGGGGTGAACACTGAAGCTTTCTTT CASSFPGVNTEAFF
TRBJ2-3 13 once TRBV10-2 NA TGCGCCAGCAGCCTGGGACGGACAGATACGCAGTATTTT CASSLGRTDTQYF
TRBJ2-7 13 NA TRBV2 NA TGTGCCAGCAGTGAAGCAAGGGTTGGCGGGCAGTACTTC CASSEARVGGQYF
TRBJ1-4 11 few TRBV20-1 NA TGCAGTGCTGCCAGCTATGAAAAACTGTTTTTT CSAASYEKLFF
TRBJ2-1 15 NA TRBV9 NA TGTGCCAGCAGCGTCCGGGACGGCACCTACAATGAGCAGTTCTTC CASSVRDGTYNEQFF
TRBJ2-3 19 NA TRBV4-2 TRBD1 TGTGCCAGCAGCCAAGGGCCACCGGGACAGGGGGCTGGCACAGATACGCAGTATTTT CASSQGPPGQGAGTDTQYF
TRBJ1-2 15 NA TRBV5-4 NA TGTGCCAGCAGCTTGGCCCCCCAGGTAGACTATGGCTACACCTTC CASSLAPQVDYGYTF
TRBJ2-5 14 NA TRBV25-1 TRBD2 TGTGCCAGCAGTCATAGCGGGGGTGCTCTGACCCAGTACTTC CASSHSGGALTQYF
TRBJ2-1 11 NA TRBV6-5 NA TGTGCCAGCCAAAGGGGGAATGAGCAGTTCTTC CASQRGNEQFF
TRBJ2-3 14 NA TRBV4-2 TRBD2 TGTGCCAGCAGCCCTAGACTAGCTGAAGATACGCAGTATTTT CASSPRLAEDTQYF
TRBJ1-2 15 NA TRBV6-5 NA TGTGCCAGCAGTTGGTTGGGGGCAAGAGACTATGGCTACACCTTC CASSWLGARDYGYTF
TRBJ2-2 15 NA TRBV10-2 TRBD2 TGCGCCAGCAGTGCACTAGCGGGAGCTAGCGGGGAGCTGTTTTTT CASSALAGASGELFF
TRBJ2-3 13 NA TRBV4-2 NA TGTGCCAGCAGCCCGCTGCTAGTGGATACGCAGTATTTT CASSPLLVDTQYF
TRBJ2-7 13 once TRBV7-8 NA TGTGCCAGCAGCTTGGCGGAGGCCTACGAGCAGTACTTC CASSLAEAYEQYF
TRBJ1-4 18 NA TRBV2 TRBD1 TGTGCCAGCAGTGAAGTGGGACAGGGTGACGGGGATAATGAAAAACTGTTTTTT CASSEVGQGDGDNEKLFF
TRBJ1-2 13 NA TRBV13 NA TGTGCCAGCAGCCGCGACCCTGCTGGAGGCTACACCTTC CASSRDPAGGYTF
TRBJ2-5 15 few TRBV21-1 NA TGTGCCAGCAGCCTTGACCGGCGCCTGGTCGAGACCCAGTACTTC CASSLDRRLVETQYF
TRBJ2-7 13 NA TRBV30 NA TGTGCCTGGAGCGACGGGGCATCCTACGAGCAGTACTTC CAWSDGASYEQYF
TRBJ2-2 16 NA TRBV10-3 NA TGTGCCATCAGTGAGCACGGGGACGCGAACACCGGGGAGCTGTTTTTT CAISEHGDANTGELFF
TRBJ1-1 16 NA TRBV18 NA TGTGCCAGCTCACCTACAAAGGACAGTCTGAACACTGAAGCTTTCTTT CASSPTKDSLNTEAFF
TRBJ2-7 12 once TRBV2 NA TGTGCCAGCAAAGTGCAGGGCTCCGAGCAGTACTTC CASKVQGSEQYF
TRBJ2-7 17 NA TRBV2 NA TGTGCCAGCAGTGAGTTAGCTAGCGCCCTTAGCTCCTACGAGCAGTACTTC CASSELASALSSYEQYF
TRBJ2-7 12 NA TRBV30 NA TGTGCCTGCCTCAGGGCGGGCTACGAGCAGTACTTC CACLRAGYEQYF
TRBJ1-3 15 NA TRBV7-9 NA TGTGCCAGCAGCTTTGAGACAGTCTCTGGAAACACCATATATTTT CASSFETVSGNTIYF
TRBJ1-5 13 NA TRBV9 NA TGTGCCAGCAGCACACGGACAGCCCAGCCCCAGCATTTT CASSTRTAQPQHF
TRBJ2-3 15 NA TRBV9 NA TGTGCCAGCACCCGAGGATTTCCTAGCACAGATACGCAGTATTTT CASTRGFPSTDTQYF
TRBJ2-5 15 few TRBV7-3 NA TGTGCCAGCAGCTTACTAGCGCAACCCCAAGAGACCCAGTACTTC CASSLLAQPQETQYF
TRBJ2-1 19 NA TRBV11-2 NA TGTGCCAGCAGCTTAGAGGGGGGCTCCCGGGGTTACTCCTACAATGAGCAGTTCTTC CASSLEGGSRGYSYNEQFF
TRBJ1-2 13 NA TRBV6-5 NA TGTGCCAGCAGGGATCAGACCTACTATGGCTACACCTTC CASRDQTYYGYTF
TRBJ2-6 15 many TRBV18 NA TGTGCCAGCTCACCAGGGGGCTCCGGGGCCAACGTCCTGACTTTC CASSPGGSGANVLTF
TRBJ1-1 15 NA TRBV10-3 NA TGTGCCATCAGTGAGGTCGGGGAGGTGAGCACTGAAGCTTTCTTT CAISEVGEVSTEAFF
TRBJ2-1 15 few TRBV6-5 TRBD2 TGTGCCAGCAGTTATGGGCTAGCGGGGTCCAATGAGCAGTTCTTC CASSYGLAGSNEQFF
TRBJ1-1 13 NA TRBV9 NA TGTGCCAGCAGCGTAGCAGTGAACACTGAAGCTTTCTTT CASSVAVNTEAFF
TRBJ2-1 13 NA TRBV11-2 TRBD2 TGTGCCAGCAGCATTAGCGGGAGCAATGAGCAGTTCTTC CASSISGSNEQFF
TRBJ2-4 18 NA TRBV23-1 TRBD1 TGCGCCAGCAAGATGGGACAGGGTAATATTCTAGCCAAAAACATTCAGTACTTC CASKMGQGNILAKNIQYF
TRBJ2-5 13 NA TRBV12-3/TRBV12-4 TRBD2 TGTGCCAGCAGTTTTATCGGGGGGGAGACCCAGTACTTC CASSFIGGETQYF
TRBJ2-3 12 NA TRBV7-3 NA TGTGCCAGCAGCCGGACTGGAGATACGCAGTATTTT CASSRTGDTQYF